The 24 T cell receptor beta chains given below trace back to one sample, sequenced in a study of cytomegalovirus exposure and HLA in healthy donors. It was with 60 Vbeta and 13 Jbeta primers that the PCR ran. Profiling relied on immunoSEQ multiplex PCR, and the TCRdb table lists in-frame clones only, not all of them. The sample lists roughly 150,000 clones; over 70% were seen once. Sequenced material: PBMCs. The source of these receptors is a male donor in good health and CMV-seronegative.

The V and J genes are TRBV4-2 and TRBJ2-5; 11 positions agree with TRBD2. The length of the CDR3 is 18 residues. The germline V gene encodes CDR1 LGHNA and CDR2 YNFKEQ. Unmatched junction bases numbered 10, after V lost 2 bases and J lost 2 bases. CDR3 bases: TGTGCCAGCAGCCAACTCGGGGGGTCTAGCGGGGGGCAAGAGACCCAGTACTTC. Amino acid sequence: CASSQLGGSSGGQETQYF.

The chain has TRBV7-9 and TRBJ2-4; weak D call: TRBD2 (6 bases). The CDR3 has 14 residues. CDR1 is SEHNR and CDR2 is FQNEAQ in the germline V gene (reference sequence). Trimming pared 4 bases from V and 6 bases from J, leaving 13 bases between. DNA of the CDR3: TGTGCCAGCAGCTACCAGGACGGGGGAAACATTCAGTACTTC. Its translation: CASSYQDGGNIQYF. Supplemented by reference TRBV7-9 and TRBJ2-4, the full variable domain reads DTGVSQNPRHKITKRGQNVTFRCDPISEHNRLYWYRQTLGQGPEFLTYFQNEAQLEKSRLLSDRFSAERPKGSFSTLEIQRTEQGDSAMYLCASSYQDGGNIQYFGAGTRLSVL.

The chain uses TRBV18 and TRBJ2-6; 7 nucleotides agree with TRBD2. V shed 6 bases, J shed 0 bases, and the junction held 5 bases outside the gene matches. CDR1 is KGHSH and CDR2 is LQKENI in the germline V gene. This CDR3 comprises 16 residues. This chain's CDR3 is CASSPQRGSGANVLTF. The CDR3 DNA reads TGTGCCAGCTCCCCCCAGCGGGGCTCTGGGGCCAACGTCCTGACTTTC.

The chain employs TRBV28 and TRBJ1-1, with a possible D match to TRBD1 (5 bases). This CDR3 is 17 amino acids long. The V gene lost 3 bases and the J gene lost 4 bases, with 21 bases spanning the gap. Germline CDR1 reads MDHEN; CDR2 reads SYDVKM. The CDR3 coding sequence is TGTGCCAGCAGTTTCAGTCAGGGAAGGGGTTCGGGCACTGAAGCTTTCTTT. It yields the protein CASSFSQGRGSGTEAFF.

Only a few counts were recorded for this clone. The rearrangement joins TRBV27 to TRBJ2-2; D not certain. There are 15 residues in the CDR3. Trimming shortened V by 3 bases and J by 5 bases, and 13 bases separated the two germline ends. CDR1 and CDR2 (germline): MNHEY, SMNVEV (reference sequence). Here the CDR3 reads CASSFRTKKTGELFF. CDR3 nucleotide sequence: TGTGCCAGCAGTTTCAGAACTAAAAAGACCGGGGAGCTGTTTTTT.

This clone was detected only a few times. The chain carries TRBV6-5 and TRBJ1-1, with D perhaps TRBD1 (6 bases). Germline V gene lookup returns CDR1 MNHEY and CDR2 SVGAGI. V lost 7 bases, J lost 4 bases, and 13 bases lay in between. The length of the CDR3 is 13 residues. Here the CDR3 DNA reads TGTGCCAGCACTAGGGGGGGGATCACTGAAGCTTTCTTT. This translates into CASTRGGITEAFF.

The CDR3 sequence is CASSTGWEGNGYTF. The DNA of the CDR3 is TGTGCCAGCAGTACCGGATGGGAGGGCAATGGCTACACCTTC. The chain joins TRBV6-5 to TRBJ1-2; no firm D call. The germline gives CDR1 MNHEY, CDR2 SVGAGI. The CDR3 spans 14 residues. The V end was cut by 5 bases, the J end by 6 bases, with 16 bases between.

The CDR3 nucleotides read TGCAGCGTTGAGAGGGTTAGCGGGAGAGAGGCGGCCAATGAGCAGTTCTTC. Translating it yields CSVERVSGREAANEQFF. The chain links TRBV29-1 to TRBJ2-1, with 9 bases lining up with TRBD2. V was clipped by 3 bases and J by 6 bases; unmatched bases: 15. The length of the CDR3 is 17 residues. Germline V CDR1 and CDR2: SQVTM, ANQGSEA.

This chain links TRBV7-9 with TRBJ2-7, with 13 bases fitting TRBD2. V dropped 4 bases and J dropped 2; count of bases not matched to a gene: 5. CDR1 is SEHNR and CDR2 is FQNEAQ in the germline V gene (reference sequence). CDR3 length equals 16 residues. Here the CDR3 reads CASSYWTSGSTYEQYF. CDR3 DNA sequence: TGTGCCAGCAGCTACTGGACTAGCGGGAGTACCTACGAGCAGTACTTC.

The rearrangement links TRBV18 to TRBJ2-1; the D is unclear. The CDR3 has 13 residues. CDR1 is KGHSH and CDR2 is LQKENI in the germline V gene. Trimming took off 6 bases at V and 6 bases at J, with 12 bases between the two ends. This chain's CDR3 is CASSPTGPNEQFF. The CDR3 DNA reads TGTGCCAGCTCGCCCACCGGTCCCAATGAGCAGTTCTTC.

This chain connects TRBV29-1 to TRBJ2-5; 7 bases are shared with TRBD1. The CDR3 length is 14 residues. Trimming cost V 7 bases and J 2 bases; bases outside gene matches: 10. Per germline, CDR1 SQVTM and CDR2 ANQGSEA. CDR3 sequence reads: CSAAAPGQQETQYF. For the CDR3, the DNA is TGCAGCGCCGCCGCTCCGGGACAGCAAGAGACCCAGTACTTC.

This chain joins TRBV21-1 and TRBJ1-1; the DNA was not used to check the table's D call, TRBD1. TRBV21-1 is recorded as a pseudogene. The CDR3 consists of 15 residues. CDR3 loop: CASSKPPGVVAEAFF. CDR3 coding DNA: TGTGCCAGCAGCAAACCCCCAGGGGTTGTAGCTGAAGCTTTCTTT.

The chain carries TRBV19 and TRBJ2-1; 12 bases map to TRBD2. V shed 3 bases and J 10 bases; nucleotides not matched to a gene: 16. The germline V gene encodes CDR1 LNHDA and CDR2 SQIVND (reference sequence). This CDR3 is built from 18 residues. The CDR3: CASSIPVSSGRAFSEQFF. In nucleotides, the CDR3 is TGTGCCAGTAGTATCCCAGTCTCTAGCGGGAGGGCCTTTTCCGAGCAGTTCTTC.

The genes are TRBV27 and TRBJ2-3; 9 bases map to TRBD2. Germline assignment: CDR1 MNHEY and CDR2 SMNVEV (reference sequence). The CDR3 is made up of 17 amino acids. V shed 3 bases and J 3 bases; nucleotides not matched to a gene: 10. The CDR3 loop reads CASSFQRGAPGTDTQYF. CDR3 in DNA: TGTGCCAGCAGTTTTCAGCGGGGGGCCCCCGGGACAGATACGCAGTATTTT.

The chain joins TRBV19 to TRBJ2-3; possibly TRBD1 for D (5 bases). Trimming stripped 5 bases from V and 4 bases from J, with 13 bases between. Germline-derived CDR1 and CDR2 are LNHDA and SQIVND (reference sequence). CDR3 length: 14 amino acids. The CDR3 DNA follows: TGTGCCAGTAGTCCACGGGCAGGGCCAGATACGCAGTATTTT. As protein: CASSPRAGPDTQYF.

The chain couples TRBV25-1 to TRBJ2-1, with TRBD2 matching over 14 bases. Germline values: CDR1 MGHDK, CDR2 SYGVNS. The CDR3 totals 16 residues. The J segment lost 8 bases and the V segment lost 4 bases, leaving 7 bases of the junction unmatched. The DNA for the CDR3 is TGTGCCAGCAGTGCCCGGACTAGCGGGGGGAGGTATGAGCAGTTCTTC. Protein product: CASSARTSGGRYEQFF. The whole variable domain, remainder taken from reference TRBV25-1 and TRBJ2-1, is EADIYQTPRYLVIGTGKKITLECSQTMGHDKMYWYQQDPGMELHLIHYSYGVNSTEKGDLSSESTVSRIRTEHFPLTLESARPSHTSQYLCASSARTSGGRYEQFFGPGTRLTVL.

The chain uses TRBV28 and TRBJ2-2; D is possibly TRBD1 (5 bases). The CDR3 is 18 amino acids. The germline gives CDR1 MDHEN, CDR2 SYDVKM. V lost 3 bases and J lost 0, with 17 bases in between. CDR3: CASSLDKLFTPNTGELFF. CDR3 in DNA: TGTGCCAGCAGTTTGGACAAACTATTTACCCCGAACACCGGGGAGCTGTTTTTT.

This chain joins TRBV27 and TRBJ2-5; TRBD2 matches at 7 bases. The tail of the sequence fits TRBJ2-7 better, so the J call may be wrong. Germline V CDR1 and CDR2: MNHEY, SMNVEV (reference sequence). The CDR3 covers 16 residues. The CDR3 protein is CASSLYGGRGTYEQYF. CDR3 bases: TGTGCCAGCAGTTTATACGGGGGGAGGGGTACCTACGAGCAGTACTTC.

The chain employs TRBV15 and TRBJ1-4; D remains unclear. Trimming took off 4 bases at V and 14 bases at J, with 29 bases between the two ends. The CDR3 extends over 17 amino acids. Germline CDR1 is LNHNV and CDR2 is YYDKDF (reference sequence). CDR3 sequence (DNA): TGTGCCACCAGCACGGACCGGACTCCGAGCGTTTCCGGGATCCTGTTTTTT. Encoded protein: CATSTDRTPSVSGILFF.

Concerning this clone: Other DNA sequences within the sample encode an identical CDR3. The genes are TRBV10-3 and TRBJ2-7; TRBD2 might be the D (7 bases). In germline, CDR1 is ENHRY, CDR2 SYGVKD. Trimming left V 0 bases short and J 3 bases short, with 12 bases between. CDR3 length equals 15 residues. CDR3 in DNA: TGTGCCATCAGTGAGTCCGGGGGGCGCGTCTACGAGCAGTACTTC. It codes for CAISESGGRVYEQYF.

The chain employs TRBV4-1 and TRBJ2-7; 9 bases are shared with TRBD1. Germline CDR1 reads MGHRA; CDR2 reads YSYEKL. V shed 0 bases, J shed 4 bases, and the junction held 7 bases outside the gene matches. The CDR3 contains 16 residues. The CDR3 here is CASSQDAQGAHYEQYF. The DNA of the CDR3 is TGCGCCAGCAGCCAAGATGCACAGGGGGCGCATTACGAGCAGTACTTC.

This clone has more than one count but fewer than ten. The chain employs TRBV5-4 and TRBJ1-6, with TRBD1 matching 10 bases. CDR3 size: 15 residues. The germline CDR1 and CDR2 sequences are SGHNT and YYREEE (reference sequence). The V segment lost 4 bases and the J segment 9 bases; nucleotides outside the gene matches: 7. As DNA, the CDR3 is TGTGCCAGCAGCCCGGACAGGGGGTTAGGTTCACCCCTCCACTTT. It yields the protein CASSPDRGLGSPLHF. Filled out from reference TRBV5-4 and TRBJ1-6, the complete variable domain reads ETGVTQSPTHLIKTRGQQVTLRCSSQSGHNTVSWYQQALGQGPQFIFQYYREEENGRGNFPPRFSGLQFPNYSSELNVNALELDDSALYLCASSPDRGLGSPLHFGNGTRLTVT.

This rearrangement joins TRBV28 to TRBJ2-2; no clear D gene. Trimming took 8 bases from V and 0 from J, leaving 16 bases between them. Germline V lookup: CDR1 MDHEN, CDR2 SYDVKM. The CDR3 totals 16 residues. Here the CDR3 DNA reads TGTGCCAGCGCTGAACAGCAGCTATCGAACACCGGGGAGCTGTTTTTT. Translating gives CASAEQQLSNTGELFF.

The rearrangement links TRBV15 to TRBJ2-1; D not resolved. Germline-derived CDR1 and CDR2 are LNHNV and YYDKDF (reference sequence). V was cut by 1 base and J by 6 bases, with 7 bases left in between. The CDR3 spans 13 residues. CDR3: CATSRVESNEQFF. CDR3 DNA sequence: TGTGCCACCAGCAGAGTGGAGTCCAATGAGCAGTTCTTC.